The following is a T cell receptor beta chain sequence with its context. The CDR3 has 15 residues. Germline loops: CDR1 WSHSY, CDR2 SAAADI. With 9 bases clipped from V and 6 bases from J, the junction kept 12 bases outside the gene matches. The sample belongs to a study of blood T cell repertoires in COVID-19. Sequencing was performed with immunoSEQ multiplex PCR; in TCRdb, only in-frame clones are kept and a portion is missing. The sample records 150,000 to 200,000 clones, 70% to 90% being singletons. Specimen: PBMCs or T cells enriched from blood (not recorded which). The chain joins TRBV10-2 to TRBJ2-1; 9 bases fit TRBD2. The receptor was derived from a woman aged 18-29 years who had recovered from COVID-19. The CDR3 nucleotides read TGCGCCAGAGCGGCTAGCGGGGACCTTTCCAATGAGCAGTTCTTC. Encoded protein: CARAASGDLSNEQFF.